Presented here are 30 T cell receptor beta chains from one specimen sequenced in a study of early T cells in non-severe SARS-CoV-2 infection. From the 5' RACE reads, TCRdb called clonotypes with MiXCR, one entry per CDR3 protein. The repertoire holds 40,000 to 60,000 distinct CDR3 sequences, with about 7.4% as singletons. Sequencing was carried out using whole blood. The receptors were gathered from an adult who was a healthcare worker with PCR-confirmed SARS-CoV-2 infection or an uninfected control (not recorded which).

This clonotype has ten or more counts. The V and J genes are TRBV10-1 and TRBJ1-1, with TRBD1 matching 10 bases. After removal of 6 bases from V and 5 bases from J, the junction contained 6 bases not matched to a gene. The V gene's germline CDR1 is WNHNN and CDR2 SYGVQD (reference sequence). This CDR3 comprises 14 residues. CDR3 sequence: CASRAGQGRTEAFF. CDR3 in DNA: TGCGCCAGCAGGGCGGGACAGGGGAGGACTGAAGCTTTCTTT.

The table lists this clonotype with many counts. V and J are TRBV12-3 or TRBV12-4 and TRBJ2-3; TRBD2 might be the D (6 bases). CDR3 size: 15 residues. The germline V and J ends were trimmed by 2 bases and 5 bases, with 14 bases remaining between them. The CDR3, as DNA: TGTGCCAGCAGTTTATGGCGGACTACCGAAGATACGCAGTATTTT. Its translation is CASSLWRTTEDTQYF.

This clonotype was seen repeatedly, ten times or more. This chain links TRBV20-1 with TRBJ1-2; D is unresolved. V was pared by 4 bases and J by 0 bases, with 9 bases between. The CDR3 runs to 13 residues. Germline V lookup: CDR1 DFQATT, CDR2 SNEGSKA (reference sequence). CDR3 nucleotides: TGCAGTGCTACCGAGCTAACTAACTATGGCTACACCTTC. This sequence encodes CSATELTNYGYTF.

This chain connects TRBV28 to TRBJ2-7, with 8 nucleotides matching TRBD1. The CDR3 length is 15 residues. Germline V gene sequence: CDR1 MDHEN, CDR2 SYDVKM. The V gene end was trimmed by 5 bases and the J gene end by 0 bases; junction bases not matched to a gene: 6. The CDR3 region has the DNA TGTGCCAGCAGTAAGCCGGGACAGGCCTCCTACGAGCAGTACTTC. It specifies CASSKPGQASYEQYF. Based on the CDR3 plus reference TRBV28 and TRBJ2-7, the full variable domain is DVKVTQSSRYLVKRTGEKVFLECVQDMDHENMFWYRQDPGLGLRLIYFSYDVKMKEKGDIPEGYSVSREKKERFSLILESASTNQTSMYLCASSKPGQASYEQYFGPGTRLTVT.

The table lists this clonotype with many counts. CDR3: CASSYYESTRNTGELFF. The CDR3 nucleotides are TGTGCCAGCAGTTACTACGAGAGCACCCGGAACACCGGGGAGCTGTTTTTT. The rearrangement uses TRBV6-2 or TRBV6-3 and TRBJ2-2, with unresolved D. Per germline, CDR1 MNHEY and CDR2 SVGEGT. The CDR3 has 17 residues. V lost 1 base, J lost 1 base, and 13 bases lay in between.

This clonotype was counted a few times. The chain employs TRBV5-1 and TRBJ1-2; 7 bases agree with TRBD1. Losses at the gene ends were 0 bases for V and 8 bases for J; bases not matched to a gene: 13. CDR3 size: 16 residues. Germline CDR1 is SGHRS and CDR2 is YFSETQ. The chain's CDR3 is CASSLVATGWSYGYTF. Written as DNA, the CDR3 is TGCGCCAGCAGCTTGGTGGCGACAGGGTGGTCCTACGGCTACACCTTC.

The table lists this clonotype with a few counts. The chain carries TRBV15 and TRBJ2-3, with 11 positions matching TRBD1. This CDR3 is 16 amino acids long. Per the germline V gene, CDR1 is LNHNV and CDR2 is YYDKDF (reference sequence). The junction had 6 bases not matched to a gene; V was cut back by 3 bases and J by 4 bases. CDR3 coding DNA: TGTGCCACCAGCAGGGATCCGGGACAGGGGGCAGATACGCAGTATTTT. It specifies CATSRDPGQGADTQYF.

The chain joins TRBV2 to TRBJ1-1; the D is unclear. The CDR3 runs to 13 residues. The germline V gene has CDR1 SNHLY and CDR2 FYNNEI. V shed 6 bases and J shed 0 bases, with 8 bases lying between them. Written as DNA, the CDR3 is TGTGCCAGCAGCGACCCTTTGAACACTGAAGCTTTCTTT. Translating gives CASSDPLNTEAFF.

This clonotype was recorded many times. CDR3 in DNA: TGTGCCAGCTCACCAGGTTCGGGGGCAAGCTATGGCTACACCTTC. Translated: CASSPGSGASYGYTF. The chain joins TRBV18 to TRBJ1-2; TRBD1 might be the D (6 bases). V dropped 2 bases and J dropped 4 bases, with 14 bases sitting between them. Germline V lookup: CDR1 KGHSH, CDR2 LQKENI. The CDR3 runs to 15 residues.

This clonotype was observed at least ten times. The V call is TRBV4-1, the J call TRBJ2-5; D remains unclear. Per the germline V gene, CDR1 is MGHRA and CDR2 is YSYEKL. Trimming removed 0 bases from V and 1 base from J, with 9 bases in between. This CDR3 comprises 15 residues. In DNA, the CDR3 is TGCGCCAGCAGCCAAGATATCGCACTCCAAGAGACCCAGTACTTC. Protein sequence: CASSQDIALQETQYF.

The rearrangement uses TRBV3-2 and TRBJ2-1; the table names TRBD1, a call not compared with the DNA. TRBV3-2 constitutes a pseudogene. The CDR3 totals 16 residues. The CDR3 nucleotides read TGTGCCAGCAGCCAAGCTGGTGGGGGGCTTTACAATGAGCAGTTCTTC. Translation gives CASSQAGGGLYNEQFF.

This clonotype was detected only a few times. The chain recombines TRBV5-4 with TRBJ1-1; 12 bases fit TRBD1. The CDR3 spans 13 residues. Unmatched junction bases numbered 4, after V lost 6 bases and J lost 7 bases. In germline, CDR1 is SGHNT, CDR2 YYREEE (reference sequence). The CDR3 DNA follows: TGTGCCAGCACCTGGGACAGGGGGCGTGAAGCTTTCTTT. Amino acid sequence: CASTWDRGREAFF.

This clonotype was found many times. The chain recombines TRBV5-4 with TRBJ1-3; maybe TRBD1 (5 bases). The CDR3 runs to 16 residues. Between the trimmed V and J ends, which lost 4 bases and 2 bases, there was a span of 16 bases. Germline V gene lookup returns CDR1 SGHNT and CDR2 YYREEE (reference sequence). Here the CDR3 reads CASSPDSGGTGNTIYF. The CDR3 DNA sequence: TGTGCCAGCAGCCCCGACTCGGGGGGAACTGGAAACACCATATATTTT.

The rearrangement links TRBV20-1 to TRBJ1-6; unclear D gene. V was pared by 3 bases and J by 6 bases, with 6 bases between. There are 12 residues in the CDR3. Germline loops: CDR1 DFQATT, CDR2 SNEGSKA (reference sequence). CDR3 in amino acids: CSARVVNSPLHF. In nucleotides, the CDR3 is TGCAGTGCTAGGGTCGTTAATTCACCCCTCCACTTT.

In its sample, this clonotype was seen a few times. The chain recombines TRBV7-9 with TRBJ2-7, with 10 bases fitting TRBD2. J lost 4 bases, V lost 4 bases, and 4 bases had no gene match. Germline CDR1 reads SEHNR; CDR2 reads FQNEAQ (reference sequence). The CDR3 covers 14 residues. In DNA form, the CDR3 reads TGTGCCAGCAGCTCCGGGACTAGCGATTACGAGCAGTACTTC. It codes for CASSSGTSDYEQYF.

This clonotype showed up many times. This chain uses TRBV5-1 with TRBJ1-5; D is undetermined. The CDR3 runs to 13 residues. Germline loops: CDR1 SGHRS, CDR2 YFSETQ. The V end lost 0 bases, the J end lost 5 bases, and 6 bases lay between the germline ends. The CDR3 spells CASSLDGDQPQHF. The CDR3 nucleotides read TGCGCCAGCAGCTTGGATGGCGATCAGCCCCAGCATTTT. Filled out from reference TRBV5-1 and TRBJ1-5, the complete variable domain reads KAGVTQTPRYLIKTRGQQVTLSCSPISGHRSVSWYQQTPGQGLQFLFEYFSETQRNKGNFPGRFSGRQFSNSRSEMNVSTLELGDSALYLCASSLDGDQPQHFGDGTRLSIL.

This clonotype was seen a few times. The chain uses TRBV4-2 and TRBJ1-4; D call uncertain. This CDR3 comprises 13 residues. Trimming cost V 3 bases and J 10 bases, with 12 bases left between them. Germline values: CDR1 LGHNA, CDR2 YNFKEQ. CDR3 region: CASSQESLGKLFF. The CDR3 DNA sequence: TGTGCCAGCAGCCAGGAGTCTTTGGGAAAACTGTTTTTT.

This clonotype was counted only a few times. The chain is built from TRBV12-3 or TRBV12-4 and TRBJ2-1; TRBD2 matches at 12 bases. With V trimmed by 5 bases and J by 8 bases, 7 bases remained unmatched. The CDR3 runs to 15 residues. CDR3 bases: TGTGCCAGCAGTAGACTAGCGGGGGTAGGATATGAGCAGTTCTTC. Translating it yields CASSRLAGVGYEQFF.

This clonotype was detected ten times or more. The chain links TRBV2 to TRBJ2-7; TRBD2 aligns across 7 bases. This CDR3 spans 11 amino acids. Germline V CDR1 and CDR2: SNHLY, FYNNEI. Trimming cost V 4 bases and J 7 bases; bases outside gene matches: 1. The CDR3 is CASSVGGEQYF. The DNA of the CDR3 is TGTGCCAGCAGTGTCGGGGGGGAGCAGTACTTC.

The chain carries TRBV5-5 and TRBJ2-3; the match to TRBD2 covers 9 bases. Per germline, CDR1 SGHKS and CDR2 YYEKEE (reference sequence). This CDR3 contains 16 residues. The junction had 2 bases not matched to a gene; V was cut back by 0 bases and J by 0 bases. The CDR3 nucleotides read TGTGCCAGCAGCTTGGAGACTAGCGGTAGCACAGATACGCAGTATTTT. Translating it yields CASSLETSGSTDTQYF.

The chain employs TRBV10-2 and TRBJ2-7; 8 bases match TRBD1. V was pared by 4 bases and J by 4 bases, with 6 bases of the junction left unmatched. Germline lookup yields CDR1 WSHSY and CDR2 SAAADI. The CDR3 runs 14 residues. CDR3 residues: CASSVRDRPYEQYF. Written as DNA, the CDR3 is TGCGCCAGCAGTGTCCGGGACAGGCCTTACGAGCAGTACTTC.

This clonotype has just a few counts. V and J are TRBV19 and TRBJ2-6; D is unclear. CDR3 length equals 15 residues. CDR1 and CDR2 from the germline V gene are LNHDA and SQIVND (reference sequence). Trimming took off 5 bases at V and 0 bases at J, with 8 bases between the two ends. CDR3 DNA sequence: TGTGCCAGTAGTGTCTCAGTCTCTGGGGCCAACGTCCTGACTTTC. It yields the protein CASSVSVSGANVLTF.

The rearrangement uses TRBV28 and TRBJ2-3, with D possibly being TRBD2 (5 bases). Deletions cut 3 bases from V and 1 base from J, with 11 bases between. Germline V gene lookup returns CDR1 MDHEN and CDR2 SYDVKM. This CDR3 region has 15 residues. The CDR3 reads CASSFLMGGTDTQYF. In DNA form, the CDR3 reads TGTGCCAGCAGTTTTCTCATGGGAGGCACAGATACGCAGTATTTT.

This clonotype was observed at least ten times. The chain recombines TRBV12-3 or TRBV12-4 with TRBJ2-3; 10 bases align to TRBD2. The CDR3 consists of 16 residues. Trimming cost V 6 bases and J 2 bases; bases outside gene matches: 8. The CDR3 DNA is TGTGCCAGCAGCGCCGGGACTAGCGTAATCACAGATACGCAGTATTTT. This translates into CASSAGTSVITDTQYF.

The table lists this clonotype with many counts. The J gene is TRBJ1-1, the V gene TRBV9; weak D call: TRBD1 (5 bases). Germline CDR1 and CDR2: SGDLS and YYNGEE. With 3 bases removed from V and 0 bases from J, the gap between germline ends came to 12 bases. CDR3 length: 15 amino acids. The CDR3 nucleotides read TGTGCCAGCAGCGCCACCGGGACCTTGAACACTGAAGCTTTCTTT. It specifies CASSATGTLNTEAFF.

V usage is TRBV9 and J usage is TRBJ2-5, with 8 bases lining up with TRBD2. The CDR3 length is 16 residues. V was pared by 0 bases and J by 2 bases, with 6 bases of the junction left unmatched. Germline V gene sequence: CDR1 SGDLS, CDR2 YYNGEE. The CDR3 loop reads CASSVGSSGVQETQYF. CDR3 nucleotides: TGTGCCAGCAGCGTAGGGAGTAGCGGGGTTCAAGAGACCCAGTACTTC.

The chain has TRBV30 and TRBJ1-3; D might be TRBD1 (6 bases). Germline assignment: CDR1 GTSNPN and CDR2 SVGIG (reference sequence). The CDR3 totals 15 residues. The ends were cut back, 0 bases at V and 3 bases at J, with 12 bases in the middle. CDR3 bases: TGTGCCTGGAGTGTATCGGGGGGCCGTGGAAACACCATATATTTT. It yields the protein CAWSVSGGRGNTIYF.

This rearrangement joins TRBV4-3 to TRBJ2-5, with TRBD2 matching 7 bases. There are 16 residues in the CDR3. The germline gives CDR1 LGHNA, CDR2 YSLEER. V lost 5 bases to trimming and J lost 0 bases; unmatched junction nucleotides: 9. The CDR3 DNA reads TGCGCCAGCAGCGACGGGACTAAACCGTACCAAGAGACCCAGTACTTC. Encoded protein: CASSDGTKPYQETQYF.

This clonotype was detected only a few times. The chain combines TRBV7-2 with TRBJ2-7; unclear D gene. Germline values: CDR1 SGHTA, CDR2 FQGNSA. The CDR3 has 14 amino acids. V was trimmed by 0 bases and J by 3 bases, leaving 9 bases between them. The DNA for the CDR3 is TGTGCCAGCAGCTTAGCGGGTTTTTTCTACGAGCAGTACTTC. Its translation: CASSLAGFFYEQYF.

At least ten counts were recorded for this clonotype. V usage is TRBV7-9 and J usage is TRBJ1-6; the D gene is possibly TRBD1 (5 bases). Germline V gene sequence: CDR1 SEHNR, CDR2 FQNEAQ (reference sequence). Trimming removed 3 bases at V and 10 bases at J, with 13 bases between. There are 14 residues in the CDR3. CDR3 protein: CASSFEGIKSPLHF. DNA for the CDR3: TGTGCCAGCAGCTTTGAGGGGATCAAGTCACCCCTCCACTTT.